This T cell receptor beta chain originates from a study of CD8+ T cells in alopecia areata. Turning to the study itself: The study gave treated patients oral tofacitinib at 5 to 10 mg twice daily. Notes on the study in general: Sequences from scalp samples also cover resident alphabeta T cells of normal skin.

Investigators isolated RNA and reverse transcribed it into cDNA to act as the sequencing template. TCRdb's table, derived via immunoSEQ multiplex PCR, lists solely in-frame clones and lacks some. Among 150,000 to 200,000 clones, over 55% were seen once, and the ten largest hold around 1.8%. On this clone itself: Antigen specificity is unknown.

CDR1 is SGHAT, CDR2 FQNNGV, per germline. The CDR3 sequence is 12 residues long. V was pared by 4 bases and J by 2 bases, with 6 bases between. This sequence was found in a human donor with alopecia areata. The source material was CD4+ T cells sorted from blood, sampled at week 0. This rearrangement joins TRBV11-2 to TRBJ2-7; D is undetermined. This CDR3 is CASSSTPYEQYF. As DNA, the CDR3 is TGTGCCAGCAGCTCCACTCCCTACGAGCAGTACTTC.